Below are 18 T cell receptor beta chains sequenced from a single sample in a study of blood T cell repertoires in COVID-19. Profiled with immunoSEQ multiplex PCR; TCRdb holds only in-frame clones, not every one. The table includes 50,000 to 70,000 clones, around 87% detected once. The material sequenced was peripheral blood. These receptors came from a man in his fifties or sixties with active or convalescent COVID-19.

Here the CDR3 DNA reads TGTGCCAGCAGCGGAAGGACAGGGGGCGGCTACAATGAGCAGTTCTTC. It specifies CASSGRTGGGYNEQFF. This chain connects TRBV9 to TRBJ2-1, with 11 positions matching TRBD1. The trim removed 3 bases at V and 3 bases at J, leaving 5 bases unmatched. The CDR3 has 16 amino acids. The germline V gene has CDR1 SGDLS and CDR2 YYNGEE. Full variable domain (rest looked up from reference TRBV9 and TRBJ2-1): DSGVTQTPKHLITATGQRVTLRCSPRSGDLSVYWYQQSLDQGLQFLIQYYNGEERAKGNILERFSAQQFPDLHSELNLSSLELGDSALYFCASSGRTGGGYNEQFFGPGTRLTVL.

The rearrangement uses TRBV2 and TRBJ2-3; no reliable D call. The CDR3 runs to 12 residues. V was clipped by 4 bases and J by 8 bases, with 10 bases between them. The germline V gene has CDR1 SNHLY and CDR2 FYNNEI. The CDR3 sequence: CASSATATTQYF. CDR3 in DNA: TGTGCCAGCAGTGCAACAGCAACTACGCAGTATTTT.

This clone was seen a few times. CDR3 region: CASSLSRHYEQYF. The CDR3 coding sequence is TGTGCCAGCAGCTTGAGCAGACACTACGAGCAGTACTTC. The V call is TRBV7-9, the J call TRBJ2-7; D is undetermined. V was shortened by 3 bases and J by 3 bases, with 9 bases between the two germline ends. This CDR3 is 13 amino acids long. Germline-derived CDR1 and CDR2 are SEHNR and FQNEAQ (reference sequence).

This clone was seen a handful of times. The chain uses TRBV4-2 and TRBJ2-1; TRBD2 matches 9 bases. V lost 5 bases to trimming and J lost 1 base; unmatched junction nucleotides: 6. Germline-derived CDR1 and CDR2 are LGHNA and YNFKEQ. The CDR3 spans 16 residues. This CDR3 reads CASSGGTSLSYNEQFF. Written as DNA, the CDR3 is TGTGCCAGCAGCGGGGGGACTAGCCTTTCCTACAATGAGCAGTTCTTC.

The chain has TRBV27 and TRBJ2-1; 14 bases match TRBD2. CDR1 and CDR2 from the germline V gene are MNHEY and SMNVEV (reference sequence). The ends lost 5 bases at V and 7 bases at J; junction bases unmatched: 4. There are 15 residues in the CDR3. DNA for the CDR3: TGTGCCAGCAGTCCTCGACTAGCGGGAGGGAATGAGCAGTTCTTC. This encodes CASSPRLAGGNEQFF.

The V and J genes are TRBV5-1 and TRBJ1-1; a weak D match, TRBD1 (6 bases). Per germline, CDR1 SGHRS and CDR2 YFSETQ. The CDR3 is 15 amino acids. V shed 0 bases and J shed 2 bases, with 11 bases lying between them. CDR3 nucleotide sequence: TGCGCCAGCAGCTTGGTTCAGGGGCGAAACACTGAAGCTTTCTTT. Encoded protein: CASSLVQGRNTEAFF.

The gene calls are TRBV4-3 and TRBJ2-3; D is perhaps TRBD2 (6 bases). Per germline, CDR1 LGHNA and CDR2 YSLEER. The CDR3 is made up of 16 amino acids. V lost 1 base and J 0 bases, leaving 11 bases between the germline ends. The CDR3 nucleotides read TGCGCCAGCAGCCAAGTAGCGGCTACTAGCACAGATACGCAGTATTTT. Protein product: CASSQVAATSTDTQYF.

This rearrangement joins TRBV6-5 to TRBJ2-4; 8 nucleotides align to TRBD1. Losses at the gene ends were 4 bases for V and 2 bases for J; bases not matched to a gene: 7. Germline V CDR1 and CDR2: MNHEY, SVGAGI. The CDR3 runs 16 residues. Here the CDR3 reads CASSWSRGLTKNIQYF. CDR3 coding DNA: TGTGCCAGCAGTTGGTCCAGGGGGCTAACCAAAAACATTCAGTACTTC.

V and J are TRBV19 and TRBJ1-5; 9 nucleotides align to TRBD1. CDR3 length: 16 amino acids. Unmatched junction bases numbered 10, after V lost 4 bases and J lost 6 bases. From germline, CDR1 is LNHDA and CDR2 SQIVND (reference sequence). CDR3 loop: CASSTILGQGSQPQHF. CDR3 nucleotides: TGTGCCAGTAGTACCATCCTGGGACAGGGAAGTCAGCCCCAGCATTTT.

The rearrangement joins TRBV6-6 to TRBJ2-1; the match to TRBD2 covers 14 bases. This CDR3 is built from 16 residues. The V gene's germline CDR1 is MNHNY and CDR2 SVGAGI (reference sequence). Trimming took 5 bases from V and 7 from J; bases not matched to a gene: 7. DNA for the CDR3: TGTGCCAGCAGTGCCCGGACTAGCGGGAGGTTGAATGAGCAGTTCTTC. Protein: CASSARTSGRLNEQFF.

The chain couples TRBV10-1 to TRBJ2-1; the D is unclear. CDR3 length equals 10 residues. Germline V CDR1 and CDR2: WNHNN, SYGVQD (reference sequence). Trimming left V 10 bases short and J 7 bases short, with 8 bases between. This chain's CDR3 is CATAINEQFF. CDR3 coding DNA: TGCGCCACCGCGATTAATGAGCAGTTCTTC.

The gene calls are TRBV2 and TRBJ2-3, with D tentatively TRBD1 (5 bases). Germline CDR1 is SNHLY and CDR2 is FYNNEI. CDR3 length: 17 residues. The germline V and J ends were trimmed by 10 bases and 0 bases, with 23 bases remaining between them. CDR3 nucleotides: TGTGCCAAGAGCCGACAGATTCCCGTATCCAGCACAGATACGCAGTATTTT. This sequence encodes CAKSRQIPVSSTDTQYF.

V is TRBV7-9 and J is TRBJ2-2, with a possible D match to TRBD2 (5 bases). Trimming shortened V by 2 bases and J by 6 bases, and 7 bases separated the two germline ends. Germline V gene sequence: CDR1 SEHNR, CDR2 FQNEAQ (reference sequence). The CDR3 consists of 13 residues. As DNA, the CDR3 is TGTGCCAGCAGCTTATCCGGGGCCGGGGAGCTGTTTTTT. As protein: CASSLSGAGELFF.

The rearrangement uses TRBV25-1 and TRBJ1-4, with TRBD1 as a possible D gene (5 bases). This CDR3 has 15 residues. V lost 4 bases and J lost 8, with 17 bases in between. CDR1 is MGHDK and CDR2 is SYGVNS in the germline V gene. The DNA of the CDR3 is TGTGCCAGCAGTGCCAAATCAGGGTTCGGAGAAAAACTGTTTTTT. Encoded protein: CASSAKSGFGEKLFF.

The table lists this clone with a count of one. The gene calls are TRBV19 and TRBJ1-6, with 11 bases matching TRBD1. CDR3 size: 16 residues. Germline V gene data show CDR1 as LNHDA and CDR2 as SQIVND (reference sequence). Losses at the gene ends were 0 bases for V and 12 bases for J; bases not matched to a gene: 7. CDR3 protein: CASSIDPGQGGRPLHF. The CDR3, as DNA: TGTGCCAGTAGTATAGACCCGGGACAGGGGGGAAGACCCCTCCACTTT.

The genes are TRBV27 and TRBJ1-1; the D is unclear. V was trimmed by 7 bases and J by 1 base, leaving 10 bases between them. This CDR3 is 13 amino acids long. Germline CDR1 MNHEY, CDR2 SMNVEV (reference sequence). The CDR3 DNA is TGTGCCAGCAAAGACGACAAGAACACTGAAGCTTTCTTT. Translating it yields CASKDDKNTEAFF.

CDR3 coding DNA: TGCGCCAGCAGCCGAGGACAGGGCGATCAGCCCCAGCATTTT. As protein: CASSRGQGDQPQHF. The chain joins TRBV4-1 to TRBJ1-5; TRBD1 aligns across 8 bases. The CDR3 is 14 amino acids. Germline CDR1 reads MGHRA; CDR2 reads YSYEKL. V gave up 4 bases and J gave up 5 bases; unmatched junction bases: 4.

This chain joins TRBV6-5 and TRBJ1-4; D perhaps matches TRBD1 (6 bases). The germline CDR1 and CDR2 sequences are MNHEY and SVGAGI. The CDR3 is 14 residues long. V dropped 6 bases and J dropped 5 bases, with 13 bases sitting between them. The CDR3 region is CASSPGTPNEKLFF. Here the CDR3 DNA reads TGTGCCAGCAGCCCAGGGACACCGAATGAAAAACTGTTTTTT.